This T cell receptor (beta chain) comes out of a study of Ad26.COV2.S vaccination and SARS-CoV-2 variants. As to treatment: 19 received Ad26.COV2.S at low or high dose, single or two shots; five or six received placebo; per-sample allocation not given. At day 63 after the first vaccine or placebo injection, samples were drawn. Germline V gives CDR1 SNHLY, CDR2 FYNNEI. Trimming removed 3 bases from V and 8 bases from J, with 13 bases in between. This CDR3 is built from 14 residues. Only in-frame clones appear in the TCRdb table, and some are missing; sequencing was by immunoSEQ multiplex PCR. The profile shows 300,000 to 500,000 clones, roughly nine tenths of them singletons.

This sequence originates from a person aged 18-65 years who received the Ad26.COV2.S COVID-19 vaccine or a placebo. Sequenced here: peripheral blood, sampled in a trial of Ad26.COV2.S vaccine versus placebo. The chain combines TRBV2 with TRBJ1-4; D ambiguous. The CDR3 region is CASSDAPLGEKLFF. CDR3 DNA sequence: TGTGCCAGCAGTGATGCCCCCCTGGGAGAAAAACTGTTTTTT.